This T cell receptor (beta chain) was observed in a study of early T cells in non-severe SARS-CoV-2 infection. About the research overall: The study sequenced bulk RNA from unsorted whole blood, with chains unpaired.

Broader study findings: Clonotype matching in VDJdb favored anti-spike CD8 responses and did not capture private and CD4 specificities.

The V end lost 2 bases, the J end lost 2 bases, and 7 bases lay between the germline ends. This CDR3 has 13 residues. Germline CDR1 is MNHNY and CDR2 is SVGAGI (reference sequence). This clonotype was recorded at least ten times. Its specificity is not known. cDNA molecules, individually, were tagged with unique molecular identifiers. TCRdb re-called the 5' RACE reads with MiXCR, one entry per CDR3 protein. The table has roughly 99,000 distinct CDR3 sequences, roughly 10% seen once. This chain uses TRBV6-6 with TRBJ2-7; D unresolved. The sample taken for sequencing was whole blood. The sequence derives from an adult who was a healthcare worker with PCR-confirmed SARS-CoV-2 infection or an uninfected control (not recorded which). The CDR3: CASSYGEAYEQYF. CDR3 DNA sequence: TGTGCCAGCAGTTACGGGGAAGCCTACGAGCAGTACTTC.